This T cell receptor beta chain originates from a study of T cells in Graves' hyperthyroidism and ophthalmopathy. CDR3 length equals 16 residues. V was cut by 2 bases and J by 5 bases, with 19 bases left in between. From germline, CDR1 is DFQATT and CDR2 SNEGSKA (reference sequence). Amplification of TCR beta CDR3 regions used RNA as the template. TCR CDR3 underwent first-round RT-PCR with the HTBI primer set. TCRdb used MiXCR to reprocess the multiplex PCR reads, holding one entry per CDR3 protein. The sample records 600,000 to 650,000 distinct CDR3 sequences, about 17% being singletons. This clonotype showed up just a few times. Exclusions: uncontrolled infection, other autoimmune disease, pregnancy, lactation. On the basis of clinical symptoms, serum thyroxine and TRAb, thyroid ultrasound and orbital computed tomography, diagnoses were made.

The material sequenced was blood. J is TRBJ2-1 and V is TRBV20-1; D possibly corresponds to TRBD2 (6 bases). The receptor was isolated from a woman in her 30s with Graves' hyperthyroidism. The DNA of the CDR3 is TGCAGTGCTAGATCGGTCTATAGCGGAGGGGACAATGAGCAGTTCTTC. Translating gives CSARSVYSGGDNEQFF.